The 27 T cell receptor beta chains below come from one sample, sequenced in a study of shared clonotypes between healthy human individuals. Only in-frame clones appear in the TCRdb table, and some are missing; sequencing was by immunoSEQ multiplex PCR. The data contain over a million clones, approximately 72% of them singletons. The sequencing input was memory CD4+ T cells sorted from blood. Subset: CD45RA-negative fraction. These receptors were taken from a man in his late teens or twenties in good health.

The CDR3 nucleotides read TGCGCCAGCAGCCTTGGACAGCTCCAAGGGGACACTGAAGCTTTCTTT. Translation: CASSLGQLQGDTEAFF. V gene TRBV5-1 combines with J gene TRBJ1-1, with D possibly matching TRBD1 (6 bases). Per germline, CDR1 SGHRS and CDR2 YFSETQ. V was cut by 4 bases and J by 3 bases, with 19 bases left in between. The CDR3 sequence is 16 residues long.

This chain connects TRBV19 to TRBJ2-2; D is possibly TRBD1 (5 bases). This CDR3 spans 13 amino acids. CDR1 is LNHDA and CDR2 is SQIVND in the germline V gene (reference sequence). The V gene lost 8 bases and the J gene lost 2 bases, with 9 bases spanning the gap. In DNA form, the CDR3 reads TGTGCCAGTTTTGACAGCAACACCGGGGAGCTGTTTTTT. Its protein is CASFDSNTGELFF.

The chain links TRBV18 to TRBJ1-2; 8 nucleotides line up with TRBD1. Trimming took 3 bases from V and 6 from J; bases not matched to a gene: 6. Germline loops: CDR1 KGHSH, CDR2 LQKENI. The CDR3 has 14 amino acids. In DNA, the CDR3 is TGTGCCAGCTCACCCAATCCAGGGGGCAATGGCTACACCTTC. It yields the protein CASSPNPGGNGYTF.

This clone is a singleton in its sample. The chain employs TRBV10-3 and TRBJ1-2; TRBD1 matches at 9 bases. The germline V gene encodes CDR1 ENHRY and CDR2 SYGVKD. J was trimmed by 4 bases and V by 6 bases; bases with no gene match: 12. The CDR3 spans 16 residues. The CDR3 loop is CAISAGTGINTYGYTF. The CDR3 DNA sequence: TGTGCCATCAGCGCCGGGACAGGGATCAATACCTATGGCTACACCTTC.

This clone has ten or more counts. For the CDR3, the DNA is TGTGCCGGCAAGTCCCTTAAGGCGAACAATGAGCAGTTCTTC. Its translation: CAGKSLKANNEQFF. V usage is TRBV11-2 and J usage is TRBJ2-1; D not certain. CDR3 length: 14 amino acids. V was trimmed by 11 bases and J by 5 bases, leaving 19 bases between them. Germline V gene data show CDR1 as SGHAT and CDR2 as FQNNGV.

The chain carries TRBV18 and TRBJ2-7; 8 bases agree with TRBD2. Germline V lookup: CDR1 KGHSH, CDR2 LQKENI. V lost 0 bases and J lost 3; bases outside the gene matches: 7. The CDR3 sequence is 16 residues long. CDR3 nucleotide sequence: TGTGCCAGCTCACCACCGTCGGGAGGGCCTGTCTACGAGCAGTACTTC. It translates to CASSPPSGGPVYEQYF. Full variable domain (rest looked up from reference TRBV18 and TRBJ2-7): NAGVMQNPRHLVRRRGQEARLRCSPMKGHSHVYWYRQLPEEGLKFMVYLQKENIIDESGMPKERFSAEFPKEGPSILRIQQVVRGDSAAYFCASSPPSGGPVYEQYFGPGTRLTVT.

V usage is TRBV28 and J usage is TRBJ1-3; 7 nucleotides align to TRBD1. The germline gives CDR1 MDHEN, CDR2 SYDVKM. The CDR3 has 16 amino acids. Losses at the gene ends were 6 bases for V and 0 bases for J; bases not matched to a gene: 8. CDR3 nucleotide sequence: TGTGCCAGCAGAACACCTGGGACAGCCTCTGGAAACACCATATATTTT. Translating gives CASRTPGTASGNTIYF.

This sequence joins TRBV19 and TRBJ2-7; TRBD1 agrees at 9 bases. From germline, CDR1 is LNHDA and CDR2 SQIVND (reference sequence). The V and J ends lost 8 bases and 6 bases, in that order; junction bases with no gene match: 14. This CDR3 comprises 15 residues. In DNA form, the CDR3 reads TGTGCCAGTTCGCCTTTGGGACAGGGACTTGTCGAGCAGTACTTC. This sequence encodes CASSPLGQGLVEQYF.

The chain has TRBV2 and TRBJ1-3, with D perhaps TRBD1 (6 bases). V was trimmed by 0 bases and J by 2 bases, leaving 11 bases between them. From germline, CDR1 is SNHLY and CDR2 FYNNEI. The CDR3 consists of 16 residues. The chain's CDR3 is CASSEAEGTPGNTIYF. The CDR3, as DNA: TGTGCCAGCAGTGAAGCGGAGGGGACACCTGGAAACACCATATATTTT.

The DNA for the CDR3 is TGTGCCATCAGTGAAATCCCTAGCGGGAGAACCGGGGAGCTGTTTTTT. This codes for CAISEIPSGRTGELFF. This chain links TRBV10-3 with TRBJ2-2; TRBD2 agrees at 10 bases. In germline, CDR1 is ENHRY, CDR2 SYGVKD. The CDR3 has 16 amino acids. Germline trimming cut 3 bases from V and 5 bases from J; bases unmatched to any gene: 6.

This clone appeared a single time. The chain recombines TRBV11-2 with TRBJ2-1, with D perhaps TRBD2 (5 bases). The CDR3 runs 12 residues. Trimming cost V 1 base and J 10 bases, with 8 bases left between them. Germline assignment: CDR1 SGHAT and CDR2 FQNNGV. CDR3 DNA: TGTGCCAGCAGCTTAGGCGGGCCAGAGCAGTTCTTC. It codes for CASSLGGPEQFF.

The chain is built from TRBV7-3 and TRBJ2-2; D remains unclear. The CDR3 loop spans 13 amino acids. Germline CDR1 reads SGHTA; CDR2 reads FQGTGA. The V end lost 2 bases, the J end lost 6 bases, and 7 bases lay between the germline ends. The CDR3 DNA reads as TGTGCCAGCAGCTTATCTGGGCCCGGGGAGCTGTTTTTT. This translates into CASSLSGPGELFF.

As to this clone: The sample has other DNA sequences that encode this CDR3 too. The chain has TRBV10-3 and TRBJ2-7, with a weak D call TRBD1 (6 bases). The V gene's germline CDR1 is ENHRY and CDR2 SYGVKD. This CDR3 comprises 11 residues. V lost 6 bases, J lost 6 bases, and 9 bases lay in between. The CDR3 bases are TGTGCCATCAGCCGAGGGGGCGAGCAGTACTTC. It encodes CAISRGGEQYF.

The chain combines TRBV5-1 with TRBJ2-5, with TRBD2 as a possible D gene (5 bases). From germline, CDR1 is SGHRS and CDR2 YFSETQ. V was pared by 2 bases and J by 2 bases, with 13 bases between. This CDR3 contains 15 residues. CDR3 sequence: CASSFGSALQETQYF. CDR3 sequence (DNA): TGCGCCAGCAGCTTTGGTAGCGCTTTACAAGAGACCCAGTACTTC.

This clone is a singleton in its sample. The rearrangement joins TRBV4-2 to TRBJ1-1; tentative D call: TRBD1 (6 bases). This CDR3 has 18 residues. Trimming left V 0 bases short and J 6 bases short, with 23 bases between. Germline V gene sequence: CDR1 LGHNA, CDR2 YNFKEQ. The CDR3 loop is CASSQDIAGSNRVSEAFF. The DNA of the CDR3 is TGTGCCAGCAGCCAAGATATTGCAGGGTCGAACAGGGTCTCTGAAGCTTTCTTT.

This clone was recorded a few times. The chain employs TRBV6-5 and TRBJ2-1; 9 bases are a match to TRBD2. The length of the CDR3 is 15 residues. Germline CDR1 is MNHEY and CDR2 is SVGAGI. Unmatched junction bases numbered 8, after V lost 5 bases and J lost 6 bases. The CDR3 region is CASSPRGGAPNEQFF. The CDR3 coding sequence is TGTGCCAGCAGTCCGCGGGGGGGCGCCCCCAATGAGCAGTTCTTC.

As to this clone: A much larger clone lies one base from this, so it may be a read error. Other DNA sequences in this sample translate to the same CDR3. The rearrangement links TRBV11-2 to TRBJ2-3; no clear D gene. The CDR3 length is 14 residues. The germline V and J ends were trimmed by 0 bases and 3 bases, with 7 bases remaining between them. Per the germline V gene, CDR1 is SGHAT and CDR2 is FQNNGV. CDR3 nucleotides: TGTGCCAGCAGCTTAGAAGGGCTAACAGATACGCAGTATTTT. The encoded protein is CASSLEGLTDTQYF.

About this clone: A much larger clone is a single base away; this may be a read error. The chain carries TRBV5-6 and TRBJ1-1, with a possible D match to TRBD1 (6 bases). CDR3 length equals 13 residues. The ends were cut back, 0 bases at V and 3 bases at J, with 6 bases in the middle. The germline V gene encodes CDR1 SGHDT and CDR2 YYEEEE. In DNA form, the CDR3 reads TGTGCCAGCAGCTTGGGACAGGACACTGAAGCTTTCTTT. As protein: CASSLGQDTEAFF.

This clone appeared many times. Other DNA sequences in the same sample also yield this CDR3. The V and J genes are TRBV5-1 and TRBJ1-2; no clear D gene. Germline V lookup: CDR1 SGHRS, CDR2 YFSETQ. This CDR3 comprises 13 residues. Between the trimmed V and J ends, which lost 0 bases and 8 bases, there was a span of 11 bases. CDR3: CASSLGGSGGYTF. The CDR3 DNA reads as TGCGCCAGCAGCTTGGGAGGGTCCGGGGGCTACACCTTC.

V usage is TRBV19 and J usage is TRBJ2-3, with 10 nucleotides matching TRBD2. CDR1 and CDR2 from the germline V gene are LNHDA and SQIVND (reference sequence). V shed 3 bases and J 0 bases; nucleotides not matched to a gene: 3. The CDR3 length is 16 residues. Here the CDR3 reads CASSMTSGFSTDTQYF. The CDR3 nucleotides are TGTGCCAGTAGTATGACTAGCGGGTTTAGCACAGATACGCAGTATTTT.

The CDR3, as DNA: TGTGCCAGTAGTATAGCATCAGGGCGGGATCAGCCCCAGCATTTT. It encodes CASSIASGRDQPQHF. This sequence joins TRBV19 and TRBJ1-5, with TRBD1 as a possible D gene (5 bases). The CDR3 is made up of 15 amino acids. V shed 1 base and J shed 5 bases, with 12 bases lying between them. Germline V gives CDR1 LNHDA, CDR2 SQIVND (reference sequence).

Details on this clone: A read error may produce the germline difference seen at one junction end. The chain employs TRBV7-7 and TRBJ2-3, with D perhaps matching TRBD1 (6 bases). The CDR3 covers 14 residues. The germline V gene has CDR1 SSHAT and CDR2 FNYEAQ (reference sequence). The CDR3 DNA is TGTGCTAGCAGCTTTGGCCCAGGGGCAGATACGCAGTATTTT. Translated: CASSFGPGADTQYF.

The rearrangement joins TRBV30 to TRBJ1-3; TRBD1 agrees at 11 bases. CDR1 and CDR2 (germline): GTSNPN, SVGIG (reference sequence). The CDR3 sequence is 16 residues long. Trimming removed 0 bases from V and 3 bases from J; junction bases left unmatched: 4. The CDR3 region has the DNA TGTGCCTGGAGTGTACGGGGGACAGGGGGTGGAAACACCATATATTTT. Protein: CAWSVRGTGGGNTIYF.

V is TRBV4-3 and J is TRBJ2-2, with D unresolved. CDR1 is LGHNA and CDR2 is YSLEER in the germline V gene. Trimming took 4 bases from V and 2 from J, leaving 8 bases between them. The CDR3 runs 14 residues. Here the CDR3 reads CASSRDRNTGELFF. In DNA form, the CDR3 reads TGCGCCAGCAGCCGGGATAGAAACACCGGGGAGCTGTTTTTT.

The V gene is TRBV7-8, the J gene TRBJ1-1, with a possible D match to TRBD1 (5 bases). V was clipped by 0 bases and J by 3 bases, with 20 bases between them. The CDR3 spans 18 residues. Germline CDR1 reads SGHVS; CDR2 reads FQNEAQ. CDR3 sequence (DNA): TGTGCCAGCAGCTTAGCGCTATTTCGGGGGGAGAGGGACACTGAAGCTTTCTTT. Its protein product is CASSLALFRGERDTEAFF.

There are a few counts of this clone. The chain employs TRBV6-1 and TRBJ1-4; no reliable D call. The CDR3 totals 14 residues. Deletions cut 3 bases from V and 8 bases from J, with 13 bases between. Germline loops: CDR1 MNHNS, CDR2 SASEGT. CDR3 sequence (DNA): TGTGCCAGCAGTGAGAGCAGCGCGGGGGAAAAACTGTTTTTT. Protein sequence: CASSESSAGEKLFF.

On this clone itself: This sample includes further DNA sequences coding for the same CDR3. The chain joins TRBV5-1 to TRBJ2-3; no firm D call. Germline V gene sequence: CDR1 SGHRS, CDR2 YFSETQ. V lost 0 bases to trimming and J lost 2 bases, with 7 bases between them. The CDR3 runs 14 residues. CDR3 sequence: CASSLGGSTDTQYF. The CDR3 nucleotides read TGCGCCAGCAGCTTGGGAGGCTCCACAGATACGCAGTATTTT.